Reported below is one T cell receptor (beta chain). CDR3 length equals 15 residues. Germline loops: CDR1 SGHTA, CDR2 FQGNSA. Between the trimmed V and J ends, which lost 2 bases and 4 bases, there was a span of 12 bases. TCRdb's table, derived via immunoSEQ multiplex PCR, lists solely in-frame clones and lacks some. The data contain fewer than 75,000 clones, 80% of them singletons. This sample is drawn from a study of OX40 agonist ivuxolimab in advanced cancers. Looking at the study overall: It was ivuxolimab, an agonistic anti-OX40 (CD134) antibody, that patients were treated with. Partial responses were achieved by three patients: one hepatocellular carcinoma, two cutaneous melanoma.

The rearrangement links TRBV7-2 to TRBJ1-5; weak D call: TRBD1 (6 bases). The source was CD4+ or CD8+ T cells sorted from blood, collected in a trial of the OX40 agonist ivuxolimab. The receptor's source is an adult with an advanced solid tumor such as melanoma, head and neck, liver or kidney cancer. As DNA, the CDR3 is TGTGCCAGCAGCTTAAGAGGACAGCCTAATCAGCCCCAGCATTTT. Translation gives CASSLRGQPNQPQHF.